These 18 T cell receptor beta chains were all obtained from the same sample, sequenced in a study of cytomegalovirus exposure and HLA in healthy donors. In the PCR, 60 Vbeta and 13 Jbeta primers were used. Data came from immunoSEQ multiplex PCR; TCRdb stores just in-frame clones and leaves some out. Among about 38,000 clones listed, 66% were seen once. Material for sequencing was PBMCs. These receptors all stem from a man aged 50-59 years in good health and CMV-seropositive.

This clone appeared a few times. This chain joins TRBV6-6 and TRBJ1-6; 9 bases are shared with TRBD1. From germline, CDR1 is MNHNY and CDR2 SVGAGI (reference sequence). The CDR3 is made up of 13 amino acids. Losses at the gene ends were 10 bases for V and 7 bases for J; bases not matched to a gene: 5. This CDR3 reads CAIGGQGNSPLHF. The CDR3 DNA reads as TGTGCCATTGGCGGACAGGGGAATTCACCCCTCCACTTT.

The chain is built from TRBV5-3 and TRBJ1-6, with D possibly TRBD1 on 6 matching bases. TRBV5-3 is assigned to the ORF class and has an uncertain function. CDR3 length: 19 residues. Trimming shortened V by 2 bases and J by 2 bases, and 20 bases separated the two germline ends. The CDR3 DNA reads TGTGCCAGAAGCTTTACAGGGAACTCTCTGATAACCTATAATTCACCCCTCCACTTT. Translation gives CARSFTGNSLITYNSPLHF.

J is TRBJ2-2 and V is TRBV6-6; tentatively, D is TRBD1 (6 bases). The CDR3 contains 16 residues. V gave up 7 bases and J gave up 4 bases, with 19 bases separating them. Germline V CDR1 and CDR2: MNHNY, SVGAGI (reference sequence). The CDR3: CASTNRHRVFTGELFF. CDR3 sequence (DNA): TGTGCCAGCACCAACCGCCACAGGGTCTTCACCGGGGAGCTGTTTTTT.

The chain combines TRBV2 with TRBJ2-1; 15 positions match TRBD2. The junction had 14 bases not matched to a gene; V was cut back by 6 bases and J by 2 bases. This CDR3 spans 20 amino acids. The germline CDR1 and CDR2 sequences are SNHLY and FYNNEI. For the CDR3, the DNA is TGTGCCAGCAGGGGTCCTAGGACTAGCGGGGGGGCTAGCGCCTACAATGAGCAGTTCTTC. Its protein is CASRGPRTSGGASAYNEQFF.

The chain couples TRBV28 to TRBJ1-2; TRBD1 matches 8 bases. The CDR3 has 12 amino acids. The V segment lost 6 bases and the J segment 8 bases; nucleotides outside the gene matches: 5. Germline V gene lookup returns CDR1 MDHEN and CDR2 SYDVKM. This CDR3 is CASSKTGDGYTF. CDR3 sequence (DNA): TGTGCCAGCAGCAAGACAGGGGACGGCTACACCTTC.

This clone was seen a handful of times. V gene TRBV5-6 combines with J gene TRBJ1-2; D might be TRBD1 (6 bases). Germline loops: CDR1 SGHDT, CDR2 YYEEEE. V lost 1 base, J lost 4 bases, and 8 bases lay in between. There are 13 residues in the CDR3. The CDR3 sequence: CASSLSRGYGYTF. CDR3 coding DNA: TGTGCCAGCAGCTTGTCCAGGGGCTATGGCTACACCTTC.

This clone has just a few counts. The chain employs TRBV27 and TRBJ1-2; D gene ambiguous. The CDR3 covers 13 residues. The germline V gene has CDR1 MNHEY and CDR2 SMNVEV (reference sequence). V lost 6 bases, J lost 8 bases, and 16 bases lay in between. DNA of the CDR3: TGTGCCAGCAGCCCAGACTCGAGAGTAGGCTACACCTTC. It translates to CASSPDSRVGYTF.

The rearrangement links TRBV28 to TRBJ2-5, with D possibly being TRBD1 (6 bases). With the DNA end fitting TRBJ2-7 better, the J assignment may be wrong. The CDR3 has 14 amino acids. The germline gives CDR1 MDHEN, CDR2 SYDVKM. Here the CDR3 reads CASRGSGTPYEQYF. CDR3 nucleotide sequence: TGTGCCAGCCGCGGCTCTGGGACACCCTACGAGCAGTACTTC.

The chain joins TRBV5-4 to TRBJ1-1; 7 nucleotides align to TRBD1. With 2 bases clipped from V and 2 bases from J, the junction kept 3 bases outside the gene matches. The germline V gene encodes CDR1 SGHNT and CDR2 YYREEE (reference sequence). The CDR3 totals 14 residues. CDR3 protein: CASSFGQVNTEAFF. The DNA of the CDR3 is TGTGCCAGCAGCTTCGGACAGGTTAACACTGAAGCTTTCTTT.

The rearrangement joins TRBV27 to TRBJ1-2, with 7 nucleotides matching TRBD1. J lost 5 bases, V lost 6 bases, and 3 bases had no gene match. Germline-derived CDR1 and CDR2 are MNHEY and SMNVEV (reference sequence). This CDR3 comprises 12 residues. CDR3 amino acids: CASRTGPYGYTF. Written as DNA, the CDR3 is TGTGCCAGCAGGACAGGGCCTTATGGCTACACCTTC.

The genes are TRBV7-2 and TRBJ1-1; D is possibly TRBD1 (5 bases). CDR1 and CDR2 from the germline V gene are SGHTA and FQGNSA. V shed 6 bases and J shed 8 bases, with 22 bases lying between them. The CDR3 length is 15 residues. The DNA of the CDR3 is TGTGCCAGCAGACAGGCTGGGCCTCACAAGAAGGAAGCTTTCTTT. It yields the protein CASRQAGPHKKEAFF.

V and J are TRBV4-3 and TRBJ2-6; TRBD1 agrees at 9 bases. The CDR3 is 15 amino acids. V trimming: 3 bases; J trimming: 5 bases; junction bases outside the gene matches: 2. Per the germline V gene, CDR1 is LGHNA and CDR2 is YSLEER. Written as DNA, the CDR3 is TGCGCCAGCAGCCAGGGACAGGGCAGGGCCAACGTCCTGACTTTC. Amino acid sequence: CASSQGQGRANVLTF.

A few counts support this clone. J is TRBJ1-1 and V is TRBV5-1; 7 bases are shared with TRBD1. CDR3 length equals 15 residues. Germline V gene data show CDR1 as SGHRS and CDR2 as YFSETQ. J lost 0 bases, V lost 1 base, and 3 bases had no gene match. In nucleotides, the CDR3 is TGCGCCAGCAGCTTGACCGGGACAGTGAACACTGAAGCTTTCTTT. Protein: CASSLTGTVNTEAFF. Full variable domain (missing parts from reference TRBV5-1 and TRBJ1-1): KAGVTQTPRYLIKTRGQQVTLSCSPISGHRSVSWYQQTPGQGLQFLFEYFSETQRNKGNFPGRFSGRQFSNSRSEMNVSTLELGDSALYLCASSLTGTVNTEAFFGQGTRLTVV.

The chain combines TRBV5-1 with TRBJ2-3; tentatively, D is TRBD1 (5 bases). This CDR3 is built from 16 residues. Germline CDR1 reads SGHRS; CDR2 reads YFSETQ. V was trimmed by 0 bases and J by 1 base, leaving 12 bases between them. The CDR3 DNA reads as TGCGCCAGCAGCTTGGGAAGGGGCACCGGCACAGATACGCAGTATTTT. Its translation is CASSLGRGTGTDTQYF.

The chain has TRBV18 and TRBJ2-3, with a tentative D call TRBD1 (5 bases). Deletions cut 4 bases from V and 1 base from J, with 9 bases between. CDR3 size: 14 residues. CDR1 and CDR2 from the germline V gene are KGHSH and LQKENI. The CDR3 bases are TGTGCCAGCTCACGGGGCGAGGGCACAGATACGCAGTATTTT. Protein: CASSRGEGTDTQYF.

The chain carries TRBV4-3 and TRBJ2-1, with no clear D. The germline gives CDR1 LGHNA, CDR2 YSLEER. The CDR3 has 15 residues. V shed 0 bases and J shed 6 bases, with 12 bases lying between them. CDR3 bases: TGCGCCAGCAGCCAAGATCTGGGCAGTGGCAATGAGCAGTTCTTC. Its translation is CASSQDLGSGNEQFF.

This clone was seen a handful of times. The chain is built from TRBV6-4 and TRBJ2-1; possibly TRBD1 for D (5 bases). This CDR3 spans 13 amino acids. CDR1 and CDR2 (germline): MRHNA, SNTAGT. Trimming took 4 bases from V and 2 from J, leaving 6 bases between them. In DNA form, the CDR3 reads TGTGCCAGCAGTGCCAGGGCCTACAATGAGCAGTTCTTC. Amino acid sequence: CASSARAYNEQFF.

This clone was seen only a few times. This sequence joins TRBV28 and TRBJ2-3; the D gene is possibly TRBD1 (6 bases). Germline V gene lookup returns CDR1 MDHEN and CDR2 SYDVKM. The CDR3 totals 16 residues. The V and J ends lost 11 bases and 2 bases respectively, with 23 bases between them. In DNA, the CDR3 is TGTGCCGCCTCGGTGGCAGGGGACCTTAACACAGATACGCAGTATTTT. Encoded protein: CAASVAGDLNTDTQYF. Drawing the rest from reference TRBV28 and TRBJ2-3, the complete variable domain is DVKVTQSSRYLVKRTGEKVFLECVQDMDHENMFWYRQDPGLGLRLIYFSYDVKMKEKGDIPEGYSVSREKKERFSLILESASTNQTSMYLCAASVAGDLNTDTQYFGPGTRLTVL.